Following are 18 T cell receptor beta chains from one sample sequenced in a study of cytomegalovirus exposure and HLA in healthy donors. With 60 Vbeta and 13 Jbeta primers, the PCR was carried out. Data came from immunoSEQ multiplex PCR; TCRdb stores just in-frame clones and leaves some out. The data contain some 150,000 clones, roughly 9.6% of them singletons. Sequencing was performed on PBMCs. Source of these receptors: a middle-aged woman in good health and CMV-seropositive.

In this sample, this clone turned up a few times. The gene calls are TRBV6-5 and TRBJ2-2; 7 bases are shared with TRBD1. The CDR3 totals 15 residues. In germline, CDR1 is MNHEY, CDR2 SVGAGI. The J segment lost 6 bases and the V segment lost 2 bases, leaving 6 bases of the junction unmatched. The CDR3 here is CASSYDRADAGELFF. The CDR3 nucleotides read TGTGCCAGCAGTTACGACAGGGCGGACGCCGGGGAGCTGTTTTTT.

The CDR3 region is CASSLLGREEQYF. In DNA form, the CDR3 reads TGTGCCAGCAGTTTACTGGGCAGGGAAGAGCAGTACTTC. The chain combines TRBV27 with TRBJ2-7; D is perhaps TRBD1 (5 bases). V was cut by 2 bases and J by 7 bases, with 12 bases left in between. CDR1 and CDR2 from the germline V gene are MNHEY and SMNVEV (reference sequence). The CDR3 consists of 13 residues.

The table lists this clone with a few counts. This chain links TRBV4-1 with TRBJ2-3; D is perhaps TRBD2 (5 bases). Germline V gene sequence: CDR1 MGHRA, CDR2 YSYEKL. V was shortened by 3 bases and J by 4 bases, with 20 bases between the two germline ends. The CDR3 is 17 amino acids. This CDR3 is CASSHVSRGPLPDTQYF. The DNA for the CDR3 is TGCGCCAGCAGCCACGTGTCACGGGGTCCCCTTCCAGATACGCAGTATTTT.

Here the CDR3 reads CASSLAAGGNIQYF. CDR3 DNA sequence: TGTGCCAGCAGCTTAGCTGCAGGGGGAAACATTCAGTACTTC. The J gene is TRBJ2-4, the V gene TRBV7-9; 7 bases are shared with TRBD1. The V gene's germline CDR1 is SEHNR and CDR2 FQNEAQ (reference sequence). CDR3 length: 14 amino acids. With V trimmed by 0 bases and J by 6 bases, 2 bases remained unmatched.

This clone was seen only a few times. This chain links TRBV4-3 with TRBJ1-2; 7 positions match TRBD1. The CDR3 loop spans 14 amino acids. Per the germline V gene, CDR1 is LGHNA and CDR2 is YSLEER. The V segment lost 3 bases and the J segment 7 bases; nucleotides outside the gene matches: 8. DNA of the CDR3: TGCGCCAGCAGCCACGATCTGACAGGGAGTGGCTACACCTTC. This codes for CASSHDLTGSGYTF.

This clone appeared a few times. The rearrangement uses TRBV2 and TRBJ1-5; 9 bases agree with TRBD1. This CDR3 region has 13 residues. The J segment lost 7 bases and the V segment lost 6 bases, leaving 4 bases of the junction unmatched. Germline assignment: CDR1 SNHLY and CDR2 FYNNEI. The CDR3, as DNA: TGTGCCAGCAGGGGACAGGGAGGCCAGCCCCAGCATTTT. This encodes CASRGQGGQPQHF. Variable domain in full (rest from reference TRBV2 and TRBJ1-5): EPEVTQTPSHQVTQMGQEVILRCVPISNHLYFYWYRQILGQKVEFLVSFYNNEISEKSEIFDDQFSVERPDGSNFTLKIRSTKLEDSAMYFCASRGQGGQPQHFGDGTRLSIL.

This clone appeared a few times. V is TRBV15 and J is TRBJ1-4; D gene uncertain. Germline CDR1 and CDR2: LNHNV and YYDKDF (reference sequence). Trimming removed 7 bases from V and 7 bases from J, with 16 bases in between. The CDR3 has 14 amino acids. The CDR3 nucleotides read TGTGCCACCAATCCGAGCCCGGAGGGTGAAAAACTGTTTTTT. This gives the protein CATNPSPEGEKLFF.

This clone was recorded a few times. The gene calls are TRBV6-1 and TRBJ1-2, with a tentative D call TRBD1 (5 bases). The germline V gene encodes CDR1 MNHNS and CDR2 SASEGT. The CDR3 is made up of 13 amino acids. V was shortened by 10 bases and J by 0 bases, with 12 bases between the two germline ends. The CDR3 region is CATTGDTNYGYTF. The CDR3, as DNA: TGTGCCACTACAGGAGACACTAACTATGGCTACACCTTC.

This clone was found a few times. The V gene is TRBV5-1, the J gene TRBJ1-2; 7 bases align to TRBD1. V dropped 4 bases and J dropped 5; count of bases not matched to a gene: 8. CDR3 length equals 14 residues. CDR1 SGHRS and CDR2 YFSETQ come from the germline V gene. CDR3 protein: CASSSTGADYGYTF. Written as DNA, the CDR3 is TGCGCCAGCAGCAGTACAGGGGCGGATTATGGCTACACCTTC.

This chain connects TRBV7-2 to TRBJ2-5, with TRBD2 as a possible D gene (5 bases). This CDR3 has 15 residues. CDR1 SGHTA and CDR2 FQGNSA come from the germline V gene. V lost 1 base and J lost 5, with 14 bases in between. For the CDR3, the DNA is TGTGCCAGCAGCTTAGACCCGGGGAGCTGGGAGACCCAGTACTTC. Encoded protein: CASSLDPGSWETQYF.

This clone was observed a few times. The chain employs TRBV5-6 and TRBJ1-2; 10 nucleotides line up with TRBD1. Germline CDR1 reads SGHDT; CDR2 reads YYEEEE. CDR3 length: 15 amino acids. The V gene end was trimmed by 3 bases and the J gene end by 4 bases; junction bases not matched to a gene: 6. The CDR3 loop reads CASSSSGTGVYGYTF. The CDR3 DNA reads TGTGCCAGCAGCTCCTCCGGGACAGGGGTCTATGGCTACACCTTC. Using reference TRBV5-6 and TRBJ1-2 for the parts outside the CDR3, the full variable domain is DAGVTQSPTHLIKTRGQQVTLRCSPKSGHDTVSWYQQALGQGPQFIFQYYEEEERQRGNFPDRFSGHQFPNYSSELNVNALLLGDSALYLCASSSSGTGVYGYTFGSGTRLTVV.

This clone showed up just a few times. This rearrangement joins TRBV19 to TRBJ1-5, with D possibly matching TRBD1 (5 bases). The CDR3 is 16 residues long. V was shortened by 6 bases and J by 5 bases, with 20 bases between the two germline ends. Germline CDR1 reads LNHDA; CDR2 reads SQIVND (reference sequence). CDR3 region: CASRPSQGGRDQPQHF. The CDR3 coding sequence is TGTGCCAGTAGGCCCTCCCAGGGCGGGAGGGATCAGCCCCAGCATTTT. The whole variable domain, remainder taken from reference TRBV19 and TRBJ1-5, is DGGITQSPKYLFRKEGQNVTLSCEQNLNHDAMYWYRQDPGQGLRLIYYSQIVNDFQKGDIAEGYSVSREKKESFPLTVTSAQKNPTAFYLCASRPSQGGRDQPQHFGDGTRLSIL.

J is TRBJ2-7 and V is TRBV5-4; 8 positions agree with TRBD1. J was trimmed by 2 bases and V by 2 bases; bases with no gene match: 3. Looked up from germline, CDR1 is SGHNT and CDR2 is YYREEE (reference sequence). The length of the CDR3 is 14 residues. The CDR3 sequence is CASSFGTGAYEQYF. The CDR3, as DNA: TGTGCCAGCAGCTTTGGGACAGGAGCCTACGAGCAGTACTTC.

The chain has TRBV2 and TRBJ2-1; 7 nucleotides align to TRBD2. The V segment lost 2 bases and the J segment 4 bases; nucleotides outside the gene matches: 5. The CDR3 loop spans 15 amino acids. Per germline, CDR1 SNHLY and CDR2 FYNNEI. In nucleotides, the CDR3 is TGTGCCAGCAGTGAAAGACTAGCCTATTACAATGAGCAGTTCTTC. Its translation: CASSERLAYYNEQFF.

CDR3 sequence reads: CASSPPHREGYTF. DNA of the CDR3: TGTGCCAGCTCACCACCGCACAGGGAGGGCTACACCTTC. The V gene is TRBV18, the J gene TRBJ1-2; tentatively, D is TRBD1 (6 bases). V was shortened by 0 bases and J by 8 bases, with 10 bases between the two germline ends. The CDR3 sequence is 13 residues long. In germline, CDR1 is KGHSH, CDR2 LQKENI.

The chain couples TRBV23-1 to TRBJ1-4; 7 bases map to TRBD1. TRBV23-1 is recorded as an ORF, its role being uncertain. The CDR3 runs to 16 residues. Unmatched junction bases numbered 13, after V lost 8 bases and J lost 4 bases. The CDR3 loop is CASPLGGREYNEKLFF. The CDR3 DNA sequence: TGCGCCAGCCCTTTAGGGGGCAGAGAATATAATGAAAAACTGTTTTTT.

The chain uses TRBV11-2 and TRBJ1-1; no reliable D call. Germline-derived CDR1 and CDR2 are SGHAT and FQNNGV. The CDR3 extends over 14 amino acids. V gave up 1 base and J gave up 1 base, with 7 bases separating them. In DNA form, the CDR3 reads TGTGCCAGCAGCTTAGGCCGAGGGAACACTGAAGCTTTCTTT. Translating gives CASSLGRGNTEAFF.

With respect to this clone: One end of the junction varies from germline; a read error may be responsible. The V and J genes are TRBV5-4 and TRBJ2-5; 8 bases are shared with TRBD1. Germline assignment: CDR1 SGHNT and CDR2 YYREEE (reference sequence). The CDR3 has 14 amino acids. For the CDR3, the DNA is TGTGCCAGCAGCTTGTCAGGGGGCCAAGAGGCCCAGTACTTC. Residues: CASSLSGGQEAQYF.